The clone carrying this TCR beta chain was detected ten times or more. Its specificity is unknown. This sample was taken from a study of T cells in Graves' hyperthyroidism and ophthalmopathy. Lactation, pregnancy, other autoimmune disease or uncontrolled infection led to exclusion of patients. Amplification targeted TCR beta CDR3 regions from RNA transcripts. With the HTBI primer set, the TCR CDR3 went through a first round of RT-PCR. TCRdb fed the multiplex PCR reads into MiXCR, producing one record per CDR3 protein. The sample comprises nearly 250,000 distinct CDR3 sequences, approximately 16% of which are singletons, and 28% rests with the top ten. Overall study results and limits: A median approximately 6.5 months before onset, the model predicted ophthalmopathy.

The CDR3 loop spans 12 amino acids. Germline V CDR1 and CDR2: LNHDA, SQIVND (reference sequence). V gave up 5 bases and J gave up 7 bases; unmatched junction bases: 5. This chain connects TRBV19 to TRBJ2-7; 7 bases are shared with TRBD1. The source is a woman aged 18-29 years with Graves' ophthalmopathy. Sequenced: blood. The CDR3 DNA sequence: TGTGCCAGTAGTCCGGCAGGGGGAGAGCAGTACTTC. Amino acids: CASSPAGGEQYF.